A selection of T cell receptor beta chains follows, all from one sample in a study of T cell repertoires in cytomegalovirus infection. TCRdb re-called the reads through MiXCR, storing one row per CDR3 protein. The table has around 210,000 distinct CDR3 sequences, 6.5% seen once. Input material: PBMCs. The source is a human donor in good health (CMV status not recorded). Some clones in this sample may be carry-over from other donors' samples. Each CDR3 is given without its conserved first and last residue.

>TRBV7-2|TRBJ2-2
ASSLAPGLAGGLF
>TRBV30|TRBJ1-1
AWDRGRTEAF
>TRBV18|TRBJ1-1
ASSPEAGAYGTEAF
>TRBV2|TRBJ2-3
ASSDLASAAQY
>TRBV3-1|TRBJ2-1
ASSPPGSLSYNEQF
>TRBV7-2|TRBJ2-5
ASSLDGRGQETQY
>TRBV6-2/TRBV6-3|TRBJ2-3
ASSFGEATGTLPGTDTQY
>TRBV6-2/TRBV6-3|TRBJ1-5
ASSYTDRGQNQPQH
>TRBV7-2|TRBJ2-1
ASSLDHQSYNEQF
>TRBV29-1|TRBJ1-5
SVKGAGNQPQH
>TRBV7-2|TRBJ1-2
ASSFWDRTYYGYT
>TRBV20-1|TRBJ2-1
SARYDQVGFGEQF
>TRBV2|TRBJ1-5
ASSERGPSNQPQH
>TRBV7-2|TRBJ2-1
ASSLGPGRNEQF
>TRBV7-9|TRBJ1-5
ASSYGSSNQPQH
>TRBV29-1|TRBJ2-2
SVVLLESPPGELF
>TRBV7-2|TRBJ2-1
ASSSQNGGGANEQF
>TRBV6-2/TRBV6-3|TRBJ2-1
ASTLAGGWNEQF
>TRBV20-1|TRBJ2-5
SARGLDRETQY
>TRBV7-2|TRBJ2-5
ASSRGLAGGETQY
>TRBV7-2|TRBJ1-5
ASSLMGQGAQPQH
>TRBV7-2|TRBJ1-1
ASSLGVYAEAF
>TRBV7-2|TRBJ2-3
ASSLDIGSRTDTQY
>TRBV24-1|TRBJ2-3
ATSESVGQGTDTQY
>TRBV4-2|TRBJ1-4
ASSRDRLNEKLF
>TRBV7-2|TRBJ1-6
ASSSTGTPGRGSYNSPLH
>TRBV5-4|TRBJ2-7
ASSPGPGTATYEQY
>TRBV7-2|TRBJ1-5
ASSPPGFSNQPQH
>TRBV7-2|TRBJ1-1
ASPPDAF
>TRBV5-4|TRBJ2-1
ASSLDALSKLEQF
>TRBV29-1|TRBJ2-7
SVTSSSYEQY
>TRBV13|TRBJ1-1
ASLWGTEAF
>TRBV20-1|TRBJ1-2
SARTAATASNYGYT
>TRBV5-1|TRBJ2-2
ASSLGTGTHYTGELF
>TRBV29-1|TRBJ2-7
SVESAYEQY
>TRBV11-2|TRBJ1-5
ASSLGHPGGGPQH
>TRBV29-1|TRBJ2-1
SVEVPGLGQF
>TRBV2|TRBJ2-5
ASSGQGRETQY
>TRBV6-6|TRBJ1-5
ASSLGRSGNQPQH
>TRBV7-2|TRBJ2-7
ANLDRGVAKQY
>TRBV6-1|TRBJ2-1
ASSDSPGTSAPLRQF
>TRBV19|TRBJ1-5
ASSIGGILNQPQH
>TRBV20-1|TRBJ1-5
SANSLRNQPQH
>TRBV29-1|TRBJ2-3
SVALITDTQY
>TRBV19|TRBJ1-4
ASGDINEKLF
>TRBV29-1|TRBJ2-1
SVEDKRYNEQF
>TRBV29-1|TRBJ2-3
SVAPSGVRTDTQY
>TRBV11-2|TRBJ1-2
ASSFGPLGETGEPYGYT
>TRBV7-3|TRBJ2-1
ASSSSGGDYNEQF
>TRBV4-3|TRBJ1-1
ASSQDWRDRAMNTEAF
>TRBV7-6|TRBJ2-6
ASSLEGTGANVLT
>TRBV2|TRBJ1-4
ASFRDSYEKLF
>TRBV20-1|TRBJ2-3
SASMASGGLGDTQY
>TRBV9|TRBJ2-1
ASSVEGYSYNEQF
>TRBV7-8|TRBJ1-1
ASSVTGVLGPPNTEAF
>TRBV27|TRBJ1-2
ASSPRGDRYGYT
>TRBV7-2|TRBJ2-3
ASSPRGGDTQY
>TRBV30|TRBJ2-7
AWSPTGDEQY
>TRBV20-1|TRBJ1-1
SAREGSTNTEAF
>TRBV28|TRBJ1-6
ASRLTQGLNSPLH